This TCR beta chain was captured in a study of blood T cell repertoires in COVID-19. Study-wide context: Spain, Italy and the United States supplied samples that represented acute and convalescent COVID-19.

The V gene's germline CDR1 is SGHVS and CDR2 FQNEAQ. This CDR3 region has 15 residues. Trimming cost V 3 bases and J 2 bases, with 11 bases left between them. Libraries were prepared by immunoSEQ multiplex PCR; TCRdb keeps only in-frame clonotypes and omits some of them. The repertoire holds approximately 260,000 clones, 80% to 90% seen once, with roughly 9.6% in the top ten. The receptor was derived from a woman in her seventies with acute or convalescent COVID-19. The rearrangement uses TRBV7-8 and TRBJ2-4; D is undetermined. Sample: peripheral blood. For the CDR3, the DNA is TGTGCCAGCAGCTTCTCCAGGCTCACCAAAAACATTCAGTACTTC. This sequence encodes CASSFSRLTKNIQYF. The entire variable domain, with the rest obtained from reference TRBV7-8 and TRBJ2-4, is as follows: GAGVSQSPRYKVAKRGQDVALRCDPISGHVSLFWYQQALGQGPEFLTYFQNEAQLDKSGLPSDRFFAERPEGSVSTLKIQRTQQEDSAVYLCASSFSRLTKNIQYFGAGTRLSVL.